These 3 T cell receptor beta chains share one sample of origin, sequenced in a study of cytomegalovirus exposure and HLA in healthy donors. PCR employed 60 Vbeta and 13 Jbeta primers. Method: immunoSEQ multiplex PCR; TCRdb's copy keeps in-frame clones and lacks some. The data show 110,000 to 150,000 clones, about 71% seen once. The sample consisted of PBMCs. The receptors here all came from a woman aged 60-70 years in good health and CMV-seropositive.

In DNA form, the CDR3 reads TGTGCCAGCAGCGCGACTAGCGGGGGCGGGGAGACCCAGTACTTC. Translating gives CASSATSGGGETQYF. The chain uses TRBV7-2 and TRBJ2-5; TRBD2 aligns across 12 bases. The germline CDR1 and CDR2 sequences are SGHTA and FQGNSA. V lost 5 bases and J lost 5; bases outside the gene matches: 6. There are 15 residues in the CDR3.

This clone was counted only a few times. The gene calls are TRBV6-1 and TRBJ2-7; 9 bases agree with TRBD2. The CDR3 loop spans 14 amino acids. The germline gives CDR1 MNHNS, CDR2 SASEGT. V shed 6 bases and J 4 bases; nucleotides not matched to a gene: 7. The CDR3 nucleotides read TGTGCCAGCAGAAAGGGGACTAGCTTGTACGAGCAGTACTTC. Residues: CASRKGTSLYEQYF.

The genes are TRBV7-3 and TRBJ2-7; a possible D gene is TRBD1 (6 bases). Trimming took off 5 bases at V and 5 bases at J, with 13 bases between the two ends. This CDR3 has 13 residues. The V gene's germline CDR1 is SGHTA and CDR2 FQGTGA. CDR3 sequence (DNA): TGTGCCAGCAGCCGAGACAGGTCGGACGAGCAGTACTTC. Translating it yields CASSRDRSDEQYF. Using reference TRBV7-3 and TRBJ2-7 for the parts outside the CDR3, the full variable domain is GAGVSQTPSNKVTEKGKYVELRCDPISGHTALYWYRQSLGQGPEFLIYFQGTGAADDSGLPNDRFFAVRPEGSVSTLKIQRTERGDSAVYLCASSRDRSDEQYFGPGTRLTVT.